This T cell receptor (beta chain) comes out of a study of neurological immune-mediated disorders. The CDR3 extends over 15 amino acids. The V and J ends lost 9 bases and 1 base, in that order; junction bases with no gene match: 11. Germline V gives CDR1 LGHNT, CDR2 FRNRAP. Synthesis of cDNA used 5'RACE (with 10-nucleotide random UMIs). MiXCR, run by TCRdb on the 5' RACE reads, gives a single entry per CDR3 protein. Here the sample spans about 29,000 distinct CDR3 sequences, more than 10% being singletons. This clonotype ranks as medium-sized. V usage is TRBV12-5 and J usage is TRBJ2-5; 7 nucleotides agree with TRBD1. Sequenced sample: PBMCs. This clonotype was obtained from a man aged 55 to 70 in good health. CDR3 protein: CASHPRDSLQETQYF. CDR3 DNA: TGTGCTAGCCATCCGAGGGACAGCCTCCAAGAGACCCAGTACTTC.